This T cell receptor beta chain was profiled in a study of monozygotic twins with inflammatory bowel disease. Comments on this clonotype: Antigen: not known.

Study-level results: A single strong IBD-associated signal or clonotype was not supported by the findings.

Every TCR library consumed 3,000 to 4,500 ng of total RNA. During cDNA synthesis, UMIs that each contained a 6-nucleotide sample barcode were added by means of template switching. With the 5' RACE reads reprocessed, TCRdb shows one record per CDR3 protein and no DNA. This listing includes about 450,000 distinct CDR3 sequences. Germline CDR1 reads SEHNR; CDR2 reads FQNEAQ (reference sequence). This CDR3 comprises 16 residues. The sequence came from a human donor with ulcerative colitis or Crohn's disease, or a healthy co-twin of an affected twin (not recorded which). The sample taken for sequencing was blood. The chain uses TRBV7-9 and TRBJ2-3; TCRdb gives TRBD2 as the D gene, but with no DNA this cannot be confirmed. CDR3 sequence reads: CASSLGISGATDTQYF.